The TCR beta chain described here comes from a study of blood T cell repertoires in COVID-19. In the study overall: Samples representing acute and convalescent COVID-19 were sourced from the United States, Italy and Spain. In each case, the material was cDNA or gDNA derived from T cells, B-cell-depleted T cells, or PBMCs.

Trimming took off 4 bases at V and 4 bases at J, with 10 bases between the two ends. Germline CDR1 reads MNHEY; CDR2 reads SMNVEV (reference sequence). CDR3 length: 13 residues. In Seattle, patients joined the study during active infection and were tracked longitudinally. Authors' analysis steps: Reference gene primer amplification in the assay estimated nucleated cell counts. The method was immunoSEQ multiplex PCR; TCRdb's version includes in-frame clones alone and lacks a portion of them. For V, J and clone size, that table is used; D and trimming come from the DNA. The sample contains 150,000 to 200,000 clones, 80% to 90% of which appear only once.

The source material was peripheral blood. The TCR originated in an elderly woman with COVID-19, enrolled during active disease. The chain joins TRBV27 to TRBJ1-1, with a possible D match to TRBD1 (6 bases). The CDR3, as DNA: TGTGCCAGCAGTTGGATAGGGGGCACTGAAGCTTTCTTT. Translation: CASSWIGGTEAFF.